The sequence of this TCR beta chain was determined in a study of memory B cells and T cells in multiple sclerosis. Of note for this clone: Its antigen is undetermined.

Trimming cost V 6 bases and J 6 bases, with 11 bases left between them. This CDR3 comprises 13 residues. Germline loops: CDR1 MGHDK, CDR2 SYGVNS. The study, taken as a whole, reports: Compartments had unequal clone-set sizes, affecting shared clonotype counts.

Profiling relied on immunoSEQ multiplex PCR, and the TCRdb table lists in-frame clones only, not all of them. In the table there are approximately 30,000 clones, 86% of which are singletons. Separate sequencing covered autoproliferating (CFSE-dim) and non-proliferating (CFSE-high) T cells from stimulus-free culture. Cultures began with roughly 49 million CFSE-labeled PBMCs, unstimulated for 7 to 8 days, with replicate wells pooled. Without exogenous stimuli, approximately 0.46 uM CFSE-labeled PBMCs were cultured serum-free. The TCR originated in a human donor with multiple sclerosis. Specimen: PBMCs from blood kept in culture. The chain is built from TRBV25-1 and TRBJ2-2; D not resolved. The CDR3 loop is CASREQLAGELFF. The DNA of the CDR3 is TGTGCCAGCAGGGAGCAACTGGCCGGGGAGCTGTTTTTT.